This T cell receptor (beta chain) was retrieved from a study of cytomegalovirus exposure and HLA in healthy donors. This PCR relied on a set of 60 Vbeta primers and 13 Jbeta primers. Clones were sequenced by immunoSEQ multiplex PCR, and TCRdb holds only the in-frame ones, with some missing. Among roughly 190,000 clones, about 87% were seen once, and the ten largest hold 1.5% to 2%. J lost 6 bases, V lost 4 bases, and 7 bases had no gene match. Looked up from germline, CDR1 is SGHRS and CDR2 is YFSETQ. The CDR3 runs 15 residues. This chain uses TRBV5-1 with TRBJ1-4; 9 nucleotides agree with TRBD1. The receptor comes from a woman aged 18-29 years in good health and CMV-seronegative. Sample: PBMCs. CDR3 nucleotides: TGCGCCAGCAGCAGGGGACAGGGAGGGGATGAAAAACTGTTTTTT. It yields the protein CASSRGQGGDEKLFF.